The rows below give T cell receptor beta chains drawn from one sample of a study of blood T cell repertoires in COVID-19. TCRdb's copy holds only in-frame clones and misses some; the assay was immunoSEQ multiplex PCR. The table has tens of thousands of clones, 81% seen once; the top ten hold about 13%. The sequenced sample consisted of peripheral blood. These receptors all come from a human donor in a cohort sampled during active COVID-19. CDR3s include the opening cysteine and the closing phenylalanine or tryptophan. A D gene is named only where the DNA matches it firmly. Clone size is given for some rows only: seen once, a few or many times, or a class if the clone is expanded.

TRBD2	TRBV3-1/TRBV3-2	NA	TRBJ2-5	TGTGCCAGCAGCCAAGTACGCGGGGGGTGGGAGACCCAGTACTTC	CASSQVRGGWETQYF
NA	TRBV20-1	NA	TRBJ2-5	TGCAGTGCTAGTGACGGGTCCGAGGCCCAGTACTTC	CSASDGSEAQYF
NA	TRBV5-4	NA	TRBJ1-6	TGTGCCAGCAGCTTGGGGAAACCAGGGTCACCCCTCCACTTT	CASSLGKPGSPLHF
NA	TRBV6-6	NA	TRBJ1-1	TGTGCCAGCAGTTATTACAGGCAAAACACTGAAGCTTTCTTT	CASSYYRQNTEAFF
NA	TRBV5-6	NA	TRBJ2-5	TGTGCCAGCAGCCCAACAGGGATCGAGACCCAGTACTTC	CASSPTGIETQYF
NA	TRBV2	NA	TRBJ1-5	TGTGCCAGCCGGCAGGGGAGGGTTAGCAATCAGCCCCAGCATTTT	CASRQGRVSNQPQHF
NA	TRBV30	few	TRBJ2-1	TGTGCCTGGAGTCAATTAGCTTCCTACAATGAGCAGTTCTTC	CAWSQLASYNEQFF
TRBD1	TRBV10-3	few	TRBJ1-2	TGTGCCACCCTGGGGACAGCCCGGGCTGGCTACACCTTC	CATLGTARAGYTF
TRBD2	TRBV9	NA	TRBJ2-1	TGTGCCAGCAGTACTAGCGGGGGGCTCGATGAGCAGTTCTTC	CASSTSGGLDEQFF
NA	TRBV7-3	NA	TRBJ2-5	TGTGCCAGCAGCTTGGGCAGGGTAGAGACCCAGTACTTC	CASSLGRVETQYF
TRBD2	TRBV6-5	NA	TRBJ2-2	TGTGCCAGCAGAAACGGGGGGACCGGGGAGCTGTTTTTT	CASRNGGTGELFF
TRBD2	TRBV29-1	NA	TRBJ2-1	TGCAGCGTCGTCCAGACTAGCGGGGCTTACAATGAGCAGTTCTTC	CSVVQTSGAYNEQFF
NA	TRBV7-7	few	TRBJ2-2	TGTGCTAGCAGCCCGACAGGCGCGAACACCGGGGAGCTGTTTTTT	CASSPTGANTGELFF
TRBD1	TRBV28	NA	TRBJ2-5	TGTGCCAGCAGTCTACAGGGGATCGAGACCCAGTACTTC	CASSLQGIETQYF
TRBD2	TRBV18	NA	TRBJ2-4	TGTGCCAGCTCACCCTCGGGACTATTCTTAGCCAAAAACATTCAGTACTTC	CASSPSGLFLAKNIQYF
NA	TRBV12-2	NA	TRBJ1-3	TGTGCAAGTCGCTTAGGGCTGGGGAGACTAGGAAACACCATATATTTT	CASRLGLGRLGNTIYF
NA	TRBV11-2	NA	TRBJ1-2	TGTGCCAGCAGCTTAGGGTTGGGGGCCTCCGTTGGCTACACCTTC	CASSLGLGASVGYTF
TRBD2	TRBV6-5	NA	TRBJ2-1	TGTGCCAGTAGAGTTGAGCGGGGCCATTACAATGAGCAGTTCTTC	CASRVERGHYNEQFF
NA	TRBV28	NA	TRBJ1-4	TGTGCCAGCAGTTTTGGGGGGAGTAATGAAAAACTGTTTTTT	CASSFGGSNEKLFF
NA	TRBV7-8	NA	TRBJ2-3	TGTGCCAGCAGCTTCGCGGGGGCCACAGGGACAGATACGCAGTATTTT	CASSFAGATGTDTQYF
NA	TRBV11-2	NA	TRBJ2-1	TGTGCCAGCAGCCCAACGGACAGCTCCTACAATGAGCAGTTCTTC	CASSPTDSSYNEQFF
TRBD1	TRBV5-1	NA	TRBJ2-4	TGCGCCAGCAGCTTGGTGACAGGGGACAAAAACATTCAGTACTTC	CASSLVTGDKNIQYF
NA	TRBV4-2	NA	TRBJ2-1	TGTGCCAGCAGCCAAGAATCTGAGAGATACTCCTACAATGAGCAGTTCTTC	CASSQESERYSYNEQFF
TRBD1	TRBV10-3	few	TRBJ1-1	TGTGCCATCGGGACAGGAAACACTGAAGCTTTCTTT	CAIGTGNTEAFF
TRBD1	TRBV5-5	NA	TRBJ1-2	TGTGCCAGCAGCCGGGAGGGGGGGACAGGGACCGGCTACACCTTC	CASSREGGTGTGYTF
NA	TRBV18	few	TRBJ2-2	TGTGCCAGCTCACCGCAGGGCACCGGGGAGCTGTTTTTT	CASSPQGTGELFF
NA	TRBV7-8	NA	TRBJ1-6	TGTGCCAGCAGCTTAGCGACATTTCTCACCAATTCACCCCTCCACTTT	CASSLATFLTNSPLHF
TRBD1	TRBV16	NA	TRBJ2-7	TGTGCCAGCAGCCAATATAGGACAGGCAACGAGCAGTACTTC	CASSQYRTGNEQYF
NA	TRBV5-5	NA	TRBJ1-5	TGTGCCAGCAGCTTGACAGGGAGTAGCAATCAGCCCCAGCATTTT	CASSLTGSSNQPQHF
TRBD2	TRBV6-5	NA	TRBJ2-2	TGTGCCAGCATGGGACTAGCTGGGACCGGGGAGCTGTTTTTT	CASMGLAGTGELFF
NA	TRBV4-3	NA	TRBJ2-1	TGCGCCAGCAGCCAAGATCCCTACTACAATGAGCAGTTCTTC	CASSQDPYYNEQFF
NA	TRBV5-4	NA	TRBJ1-2	TGTGCCAGCAGCCTCAGGACAACAAACTATGGCTACACCTTC	CASSLRTTNYGYTF
NA	TRBV11-2	NA	TRBJ2-3	TGTGCCAGCAGCTTAGATATCGGGTCAGATACGCAGTATTTT	CASSLDIGSDTQYF
NA	TRBV12-3/TRBV12-4	NA	TRBJ1-2	TGTGCCAGCAGTTTCACAGGGTATGGCTACACCTTC	CASSFTGYGYTF
NA	TRBV6-4	NA	TRBJ2-7	TGTGCCAGCAGTGAGTGGAGGAACCAGTACTTC	CASSEWRNQYF
NA	TRBV7-9	NA	TRBJ2-3	TGTGCCAGCAGCCCCGACTGGCTCACAGATACGCAGTATTTT	CASSPDWLTDTQYF
NA	TRBV25-1	NA	TRBJ2-7	TGTGCCAGCAGCCGGAGTGGGTCCTACGAGCAGTACTTC	CASSRSGSYEQYF
NA	TRBV7-8	NA	TRBJ1-2	TGTGCCAGCAGCTTGGTGACAGGCTCTAGCTATGGCTACACCTTC	CASSLVTGSSYGYTF
NA	TRBV28	NA	TRBJ2-1	TGTGCCAGCAAGGGGGGGCAGATAAGCTCCTACAATGAGCAGTTCTTC	CASKGGQISSYNEQFF
TRBD2	TRBV10-1	NA	TRBJ2-1	TGCGCCAGCAGTGATGGACTAGCGGGGGTACCCTACAATGAGCAGTTCTTC	CASSDGLAGVPYNEQFF
NA	TRBV7-9	NA	TRBJ2-1	TGTGCCAGCAGCCCCCGGGAAAGCGGAAATGAGCAGTTCTTC	CASSPRESGNEQFF
TRBD1	TRBV20-1	few	TRBJ1-2	TGCAGTGCTAGTGGGACAGGGGGCCTCTATTACGGCTACACCTTC	CSASGTGGLYYGYTF
TRBD1	TRBV29-1	NA	TRBJ2-5	TGCAGCGTTGAGGGGGGACAGGGTGAGACCCAGTACTTC	CSVEGGQGETQYF
NA	TRBV5-4	NA	TRBJ2-3	TGTGCCAGCAGCTCCGGGACACAAAGGAGCACAGATACGCAGTATTTT	CASSSGTQRSTDTQYF
TRBD1	TRBV5-1	NA	TRBJ1-1	TGCGCCAGCAGCATCGGGACAGGGATCACTGAAGCTTTCTTT	CASSIGTGITEAFF
TRBD2	TRBV7-9	NA	TRBJ2-3	TGTGCCAGCAGCTTAGACGTAGCGGGGCGCACAGATACGCAGTATTTT	CASSLDVAGRTDTQYF
TRBD1	TRBV2	NA	TRBJ1-2	TGTGCCAGCAGTGTCGGGACAGCCCGTTATGGCTACACCTTC	CASSVGTARYGYTF
TRBD1	TRBV6-5	NA	TRBJ2-7	TGTGCCAGCAAGACAGGGGGCGCCTCAAACGAGCAGTACTTC	CASKTGGASNEQYF
TRBD1	TRBV7-3	few	TRBJ2-3	TGTGCCAGCAGCTTAACCGGGACAGCCACAGATACGCAGTATTTT	CASSLTGTATDTQYF
NA	TRBV11-3	medium-sized	TRBJ1-1	TGTGCCAGCAGCTTAACGTACGGTGAAGCTTTCTTT	CASSLTYGEAFF
NA	TRBV19	NA	TRBJ2-4	TGTGCCAGTAGTATCTTCGGGGAACCCAAAAACATTCAGTACTTC	CASSIFGEPKNIQYF
TRBD2	TRBV12-3/TRBV12-4	NA	TRBJ2-4	TGTGCCAGCAGCCGCGGGAGGAGCAGGGTCGACTTC	CASSRGRSRVDF
NA	TRBV5-1	NA	TRBJ2-3	TGCGCCAGCACGTTACCGGGGGGCCCAAGCACAGATACGCAGTATTTT	CASTLPGGPSTDTQYF